This T cell receptor (beta chain) was identified during a study of identical twins. TCRdb redid the calling of the 5' RACE reads with MiXCR, one entry per CDR3 protein. The table shows roughly 350,000 distinct CDR3 sequences, with roughly 9% occurring only once. This clonotype was detected many times. Its antigen is not known. Study results and limitations: There were fewer insertions in abundant cord blood beta clonotypes, but memory repertoires showed no such pattern. The study drew conclusions from cross-sectional statistical analysis, not from following the same donors.

Input material: naive T cells sorted from blood. This receptor was obtained from a woman aged 45-60 years in good health.

The CDR3 nucleotides read TGTGCCAGCAGCCAGGACGGAAATAATGAAAAACTGTTTTTT. Amino acids: CASSQDGNNEKLFF. The chain recombines TRBV4-2 with TRBJ1-4; D gene ambiguous. V dropped 3 bases and J dropped 4 bases, with 9 bases sitting between them. Germline V gives CDR1 LGHNA, CDR2 YNFKEQ. The CDR3 consists of 14 residues.